The 17 T cell receptor beta chains below all came from one sample that was sequenced in a study of blood T cell repertoires in COVID-19. The method was immunoSEQ multiplex PCR; TCRdb's version includes in-frame clones alone and lacks a portion of them. The table has about 250,000 clones, roughly nine tenths seen once. The sequencing sample was made of PBMCs or T cells enriched from blood (not recorded which). The origin of the receptors is a young woman who had recovered from COVID-19.

The sample holds one count of this clone. The chain couples TRBV7-9 to TRBJ2-5; D is unresolved. The V end lost 3 bases, the J end lost 2 bases, and 10 bases lay between the germline ends. This CDR3 region has 14 residues. The V gene's germline CDR1 is SEHNR and CDR2 FQNEAQ (reference sequence). The CDR3 coding sequence is TGTGCCAGCAGCTTTTCCTCTAGACAAGAGACCCAGTACTTC. As protein: CASSFSSRQETQYF.

This clone was detected once. This sequence joins TRBV5-1 and TRBJ2-3, with a weak D call TRBD2 (6 bases). Germline loops: CDR1 SGHRS, CDR2 YFSETQ. The ends were cut back, 2 bases at V and 2 bases at J, with 12 bases in the middle. This CDR3 is 15 amino acids long. This chain's CDR3 is CASSLAGQHTDTQYF. CDR3 in DNA: TGCGCCAGCAGCTTAGCGGGCCAGCACACAGATACGCAGTATTTT.

The V and J genes are TRBV12-3 or TRBV12-4 and TRBJ2-7; a possible D gene is TRBD2 (6 bases). The length of the CDR3 is 13 residues. Trimming removed 6 bases at V and 12 bases at J, with 21 bases between. The CDR3: CASRPPGAPRRYF. In DNA form, the CDR3 reads TGTGCCAGCAGGCCTCCGGGAGCACCCAGGAGGTACTTC.

This clone was seen a single time. Written as DNA, the CDR3 is TGTGCCAGCAGTTACAGTACAGGGAGCAATCAGCCCCAGCATTTT. Translation gives CASSYSTGSNQPQHF. The chain has TRBV6-5 and TRBJ1-5; D possibly corresponds to TRBD1 (6 bases). The germline CDR1 and CDR2 sequences are MNHEY and SVGAGI. The CDR3 consists of 15 residues. V dropped 2 bases and J dropped 1 base, with 9 bases sitting between them.

The J gene is TRBJ2-7, the V gene TRBV10-2; unclear D gene. The CDR3 is 12 residues long. The germline V and J ends were trimmed by 4 bases and 4 bases, with 8 bases remaining between them. Germline V gene sequence: CDR1 WSHSY, CDR2 SAAADI. DNA of the CDR3: TGCGCCAGCAGTGTTACAGTTTACGAGCAGTACTTC. Protein: CASSVTVYEQYF.

The gene calls are TRBV10-2 and TRBJ1-2; maybe TRBD1 (6 bases). The germline V gene has CDR1 WSHSY and CDR2 SAAADI. The V gene lost 6 bases and the J gene lost 6 bases, with 14 bases spanning the gap. This CDR3 contains 13 residues. The CDR3 spells CASRDSKGDGYTF. CDR3 DNA sequence: TGCGCCAGCAGGGACAGTAAAGGGGATGGCTACACCTTC.

V and J are TRBV5-6 and TRBJ2-3, with 10 bases that match TRBD2. The ends lost 0 bases at V and 4 bases at J; junction bases unmatched: 8. Germline loops: CDR1 SGHDT, CDR2 YYEEEE. The CDR3 has 17 amino acids. The CDR3 nucleotides read TGTGCCAGCAGCTTGGTCCTAGCGGGGGATGTCCCAGATACGCAGTATTTT. Its protein is CASSLVLAGDVPDTQYF.

The gene calls are TRBV2 and TRBJ1-5, with a possible D match to TRBD1 (6 bases). The CDR3 consists of 16 residues. From germline, CDR1 is SNHLY and CDR2 FYNNEI. V was cut by 0 bases and J by 2 bases, with 11 bases left in between. The DNA of the CDR3 is TGTGCCAGCAGTGAAGCGGCCAGGGGAGGCAATCAGCCCCAGCATTTT. It encodes CASSEAARGGNQPQHF.

The chain has TRBV19 and TRBJ2-3, with 9 bases identical to TRBD1. The CDR3 is 15 residues long. Germline-derived CDR1 and CDR2 are LNHDA and SQIVND (reference sequence). Germline trimming cut 4 bases from V and 1 base from J; bases unmatched to any gene: 3. In nucleotides, the CDR3 is TGTGCCAGTAGTACCGGACAGGGGCGCACAGATACGCAGTATTTT. Protein sequence: CASSTGQGRTDTQYF.

The genes are TRBV5-1 and TRBJ1-1; possibly TRBD1 for D (5 bases). The CDR3 consists of 14 residues. The germline gives CDR1 SGHRS, CDR2 YFSETQ. Trimming left V 4 bases short and J 0 bases short, with 10 bases between. This CDR3 reads CASSLKTVNTEAFF. The CDR3 nucleotides read TGCGCCAGCAGCCTAAAGACAGTGAACACTGAAGCTTTCTTT. Based on the CDR3 plus reference TRBV5-1 and TRBJ1-1, the full variable domain is KAGVTQTPRYLIKTRGQQVTLSCSPISGHRSVSWYQQTPGQGLQFLFEYFSETQRNKGNFPGRFSGRQFSNSRSEMNVSTLELGDSALYLCASSLKTVNTEAFFGQGTRLTVV.

V and J are TRBV9 and TRBJ2-2; 9 nucleotides match TRBD1. The germline V gene has CDR1 SGDLS and CDR2 YYNGEE. Losses at the gene ends were 5 bases for V and 3 bases for J; bases not matched to a gene: 8. The CDR3 has 16 residues. The CDR3 DNA reads TGTGCCAGCAGTCCGGGACAGGGTACGGACACCGGGGAGCTGTTTTTT. Its protein product is CASSPGQGTDTGELFF. The full variable domain, rest sourced from reference TRBV9 and TRBJ2-2, is DSGVTQTPKHLITATGQRVTLRCSPRSGDLSVYWYQQSLDQGLQFLIQYYNGEERAKGNILERFSAQQFPDLHSELNLSSLELGDSALYFCASSPGQGTDTGELFFGEGSRLTVL.

This clone was detected only a few times. V gene TRBV7-2 combines with J gene TRBJ1-1; unclear D gene. The V end lost 1 base, the J end lost 4 bases, and 7 bases lay between the germline ends. The CDR3 runs to 13 residues. The germline V gene encodes CDR1 SGHTA and CDR2 FQGNSA. In DNA form, the CDR3 reads TGTGCCAGCAGCTTAGTCCGGGGCACTGAAGCTTTCTTT. Translation gives CASSLVRGTEAFF.

The J gene is TRBJ2-7, the V gene TRBV5-6; a weak D match, TRBD2 (5 bases). V was trimmed by 0 bases and J by 2 bases, leaving 9 bases between them. The CDR3 length is 14 residues. Germline V gene sequence: CDR1 SGHDT, CDR2 YYEEEE. The DNA for the CDR3 is TGTGCCAGCAGCTTGGCCATGGGAGCCTACGAGCAGTACTTC. This translates into CASSLAMGAYEQYF.

This clone showed up just once. The V gene is TRBV7-9, the J gene TRBJ2-2; TRBD2 agrees at 8 bases. V was pared by 5 bases and J by 0 bases, with 5 bases of the junction left unmatched. This CDR3 comprises 16 residues. The germline V gene encodes CDR1 SEHNR and CDR2 FQNEAQ (reference sequence). CDR3 in amino acids: CASSRTGGPNTGELFF. The CDR3 DNA is TGTGCCAGCAGCCGTACGGGGGGGCCGAACACCGGGGAGCTGTTTTTT.

The rearrangement links TRBV7-8 to TRBJ1-5; D possibly corresponds to TRBD1 (5 bases). Germline loops: CDR1 SGHVS, CDR2 FQNEAQ. The CDR3 is made up of 18 amino acids. Trimming took off 0 bases at V and 6 bases at J, with 21 bases between the two ends. CDR3 DNA sequence: TGTGCCAGCAGCTTAGCGGGGGGTTCCCAGGGACGGTCTCAGCCCCAGCATTTT. Encoded protein: CASSLAGGSQGRSQPQHF.

This clone was seen only once. V gene TRBV29-1 combines with J gene TRBJ1-1, with D perhaps matching TRBD1 (6 bases). Germline V gene sequence: CDR1 SQVTM, CDR2 ANQGSEA. The CDR3 runs 13 residues. Deletions cut 7 bases from V and 1 base from J, with 13 bases between. DNA for the CDR3: TGCAGCGCCCTTACAGGGCCGAACACTGAAGCTTTCTTT. As protein: CSALTGPNTEAFF.

V is TRBV19 and J is TRBJ2-3; 10 nucleotides agree with TRBD2. V shed 7 bases and J 5 bases; nucleotides not matched to a gene: 6. Germline V gives CDR1 LNHDA, CDR2 SQIVND (reference sequence). The CDR3 consists of 14 residues. The CDR3 region has the DNA TGTGCCAGTACCCTAGCGGGGGTGGGAGATACGCAGTATTTT. Translating it yields CASTLAGVGDTQYF.